This T cell receptor beta chain was obtained from a study of OX40 agonist ivuxolimab in advanced cancers. Findings and caveats of the study: Within 6 weeks, CD4+ and CD8+ blood T cells expanded clonally at 0.1 to 3.0 mg/kg.

Assay: immunoSEQ multiplex PCR; the TCRdb copy retains only in-frame clones and omits some. The table records about 62,000 clones, less than 85% of them present only once. As regards this clone: The antigen remains unidentified.

Between the trimmed V and J ends, which lost 0 bases and 1 base, there was a span of 6 bases. The CDR3 runs 14 residues. Germline V gives CDR1 PRHDT, CDR2 FYEKMQ (reference sequence). The sample consisted of CD4+ or CD8+ T cells sorted from blood, taken in a trial of the OX40 agonist ivuxolimab. V usage is TRBV13 and J usage is TRBJ1-1, with D hard to call. The source of this sequence is an adult with an advanced solid tumor such as melanoma, head and neck, liver or kidney cancer. CDR3 nucleotide sequence: TGTGCCAGCAGCTTAGGGGAGTGGAACACTGAAGCTTTCTTT. It specifies CASSLGEWNTEAFF.